This TCR beta chain is drawn from a study of cytomegalovirus exposure and HLA in healthy donors. Study results and limitations: Researchers catalogued 164 TCR beta chains as cytomegalovirus-associated. In a later analysis, V- and J-gene trimming of beta chains associated with a DCLRE1C missense variant, replicated independently. In an earlier analysis, about 90% or about 30%: the productive usage of most TCR beta V segments. Most TCRs appeared rarely, but some public TCRs recurred in many donors.

The PCR was carried out with 60 Vbeta primers and 13 Jbeta primers. Assay: immunoSEQ multiplex PCR; the TCRdb copy retains only in-frame clones and omits some. This sample contains about 170,000 clones. Germline V gene lookup returns CDR1 SGHRS and CDR2 YFSETQ. The CDR3 has 17 amino acids. The J segment lost 0 bases and the V segment lost 2 bases, leaving 7 bases of the junction unmatched. Concerning this clone: Its antigen is not known.

Sequencing was performed on PBMCs. The source of this sequence is a young woman in good health and CMV-seropositive. The chain couples TRBV5-1 to TRBJ2-1; 8 bases fit TRBD2. CDR3 region: CASSFVTSGSSYNEQFF. CDR3 coding DNA: TGCGCCAGCAGCTTTGTTACTAGCGGAAGCTCCTACAATGAGCAGTTCTTC.